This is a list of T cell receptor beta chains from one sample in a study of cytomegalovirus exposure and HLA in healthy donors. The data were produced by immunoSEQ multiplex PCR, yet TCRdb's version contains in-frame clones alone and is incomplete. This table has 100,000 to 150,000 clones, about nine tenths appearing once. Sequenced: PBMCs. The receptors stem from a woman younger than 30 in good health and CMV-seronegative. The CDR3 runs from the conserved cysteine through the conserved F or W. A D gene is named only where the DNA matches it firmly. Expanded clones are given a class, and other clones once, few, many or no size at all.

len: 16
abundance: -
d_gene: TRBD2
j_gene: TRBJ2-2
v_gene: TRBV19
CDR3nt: TGTGCCAGTAGTACAGGGACTAGCGGGGAAACCGGGGAGCTGTTTTTT
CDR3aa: CASSTGTSGETGELFF

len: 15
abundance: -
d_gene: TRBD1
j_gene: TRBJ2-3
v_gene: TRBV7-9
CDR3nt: TGTGCCAGCAGCTCAGGACAGGGAAGCACAGATACGCAGTATTTT
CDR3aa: CASSSGQGSTDTQYF

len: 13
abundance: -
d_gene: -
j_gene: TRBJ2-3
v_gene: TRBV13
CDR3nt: TGTGCCAGCGGGGGGAGGCGAACAGATACGCAGTATTTT
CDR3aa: CASGGRRTDTQYF

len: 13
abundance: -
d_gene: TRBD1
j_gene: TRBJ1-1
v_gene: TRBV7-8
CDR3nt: TGTGCCAGCAGCGCAGGGGGCTACACTGAAGCTTTCTTT
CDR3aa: CASSAGGYTEAFF

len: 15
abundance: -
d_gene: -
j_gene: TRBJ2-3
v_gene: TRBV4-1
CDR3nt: TGCGCCAGCACGGGGAGGGCAGGGGGCCGAGATACGCAGTATTTT
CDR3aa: CASTGRAGGRDTQYF

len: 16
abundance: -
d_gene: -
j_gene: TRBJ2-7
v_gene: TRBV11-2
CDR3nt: TGTGCCAGCAGCTTAGAAACTAGCACGGTAATCTACGAGCAGTACTTC
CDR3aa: CASSLETSTVIYEQYF

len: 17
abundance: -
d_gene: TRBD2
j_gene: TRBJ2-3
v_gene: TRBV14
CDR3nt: TGTGCCAGCAGCCAAGATGGCGGTAGCGGGAGAAGGGGTACGCAGTATTTT
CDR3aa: CASSQDGGSGRRGTQYF

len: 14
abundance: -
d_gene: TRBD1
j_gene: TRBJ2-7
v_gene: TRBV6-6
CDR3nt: TGTGCCAGCAGTTACTTGGGACAGCTCTACGAGCAGTACTTC
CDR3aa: CASSYLGQLYEQYF

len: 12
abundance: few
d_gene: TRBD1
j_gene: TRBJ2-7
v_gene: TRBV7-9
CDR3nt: TGTGCCAGCAGCTCTGACAGGGGCGAGCAGTACTTC
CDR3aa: CASSSDRGEQYF

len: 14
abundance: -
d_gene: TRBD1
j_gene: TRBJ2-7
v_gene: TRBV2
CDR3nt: TGTGCCAGCATCAAGGACAGGGATGGAGGCGAGCAGTACTTC
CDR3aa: CASIKDRDGGEQYF

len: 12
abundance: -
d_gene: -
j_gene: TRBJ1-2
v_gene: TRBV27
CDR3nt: TGTGCCAGCAGTTTTGCGGGAGGCGGCTACACCTTC
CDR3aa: CASSFAGGGYTF

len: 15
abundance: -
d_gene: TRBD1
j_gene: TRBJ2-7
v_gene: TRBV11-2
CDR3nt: TGTGCCAGCAGCTTAGACAGGGGGCCTTCCTACGAGCAGTACTTC
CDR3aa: CASSLDRGPSYEQYF

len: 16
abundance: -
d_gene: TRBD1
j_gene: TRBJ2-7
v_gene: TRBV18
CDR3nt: TGTGCCAGCTCACCCCAGGGCGGGACAGGGGTCTACGAGCAGTACTTC
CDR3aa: CASSPQGGTGVYEQYF

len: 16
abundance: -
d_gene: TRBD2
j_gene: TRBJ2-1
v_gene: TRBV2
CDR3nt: TGTGCCAGCAGGCCCTCTTACGGGAGGGCCGGGAATGAGCAGTTCTTC
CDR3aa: CASRPSYGRAGNEQFF

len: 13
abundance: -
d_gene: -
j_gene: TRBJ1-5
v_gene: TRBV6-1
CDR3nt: TGTGCCAGCAGTGAACGGGACAATCAGCCCCAGCATTTT
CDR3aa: CASSERDNQPQHF

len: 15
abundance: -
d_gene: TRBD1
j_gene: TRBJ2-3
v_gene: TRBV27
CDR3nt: TGTGCCAGCAGTCTGAGGGGGCGGTCAACAGATACGCAGTATTTT
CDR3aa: CASSLRGRSTDTQYF

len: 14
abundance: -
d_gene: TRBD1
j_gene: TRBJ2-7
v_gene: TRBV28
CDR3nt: TGTGCCAGCAGTTCCCCAGGGGGCCGGTACGAGCAGTACTTC
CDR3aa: CASSSPGGRYEQYF

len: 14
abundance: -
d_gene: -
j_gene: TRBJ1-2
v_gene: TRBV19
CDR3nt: TGTGCCAGTAATCGCGGACTGAAGAACTATGGCTACACCTTC
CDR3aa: CASNRGLKNYGYTF

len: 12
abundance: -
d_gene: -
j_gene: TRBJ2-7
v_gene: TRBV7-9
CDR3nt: TGTGCCAGCAGTAAAACAGGGACGGTGATCTACTTC
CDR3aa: CASSKTGTVIYF

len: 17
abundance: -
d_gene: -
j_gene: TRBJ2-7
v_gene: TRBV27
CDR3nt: TGTGCCAGCAGTTTACAGGGGGTGGCGGGACACTCCTACGAGCAGTACTTC
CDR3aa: CASSLQGVAGHSYEQYF

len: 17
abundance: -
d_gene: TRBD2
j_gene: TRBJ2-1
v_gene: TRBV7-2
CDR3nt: TGTGCCAGCAGCTCCCTCCTACTAGCGGGAGGGGCCAATGAGCAGTTCTTC
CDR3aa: CASSSLLLAGGANEQFF

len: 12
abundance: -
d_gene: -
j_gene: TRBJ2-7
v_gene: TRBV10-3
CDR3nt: TGTGCCATCTCAGTCAGCTCCTACGAGCAGTACTTC
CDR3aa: CAISVSSYEQYF

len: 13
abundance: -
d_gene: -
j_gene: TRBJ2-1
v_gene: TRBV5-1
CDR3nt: TGCGCCAGCAGCGGCCGGGACTACAATGAGCAGTTCTTC
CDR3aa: CASSGRDYNEQFF

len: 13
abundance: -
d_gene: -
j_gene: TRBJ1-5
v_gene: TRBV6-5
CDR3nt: TGTGCCAGCAGCCCCGGGGGGGGTCAGCCCCAGCATTTT
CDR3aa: CASSPGGGQPQHF

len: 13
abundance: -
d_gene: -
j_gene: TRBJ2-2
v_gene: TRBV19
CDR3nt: TGTGCCAGTAGTATTGGCAGGGCCGGGGAGCTGTTTTTT
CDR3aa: CASSIGRAGELFF

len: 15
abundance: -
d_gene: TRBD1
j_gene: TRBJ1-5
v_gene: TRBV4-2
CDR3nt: TGTGCCAGCAGCCTCGGGACAGGGGGCAATCAGCCCCAGCATTTT
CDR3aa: CASSLGTGGNQPQHF

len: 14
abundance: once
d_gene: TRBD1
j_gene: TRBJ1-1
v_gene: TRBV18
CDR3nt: TGTGCCAGCTCCCCAGGACAGGAGGGCACTGAAGCTTTCTTT
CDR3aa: CASSPGQEGTEAFF

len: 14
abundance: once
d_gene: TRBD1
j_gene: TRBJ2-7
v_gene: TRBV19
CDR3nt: TGTGCCAGTAGCTGGGGGACAGGTCCTTACGAGCAGTACTTC
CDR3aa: CASSWGTGPYEQYF

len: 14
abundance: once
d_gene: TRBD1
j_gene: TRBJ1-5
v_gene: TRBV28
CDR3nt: TGTGCCAGCAGCAGGACAGGGGGCGAACAGCCCCAGCATTTT
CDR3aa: CASSRTGGEQPQHF

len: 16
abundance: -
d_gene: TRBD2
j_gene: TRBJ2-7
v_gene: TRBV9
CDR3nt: TGTGCCAGCAGCGCCGGGAGGGGGGCGGTCCCCTACGAGCAGTACTTC
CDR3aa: CASSAGRGAVPYEQYF

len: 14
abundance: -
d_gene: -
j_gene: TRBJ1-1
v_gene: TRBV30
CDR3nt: TGTGCCTGCCACTCAGGGGCTCGGAACACTGAAGCTTTCTTT
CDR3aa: CACHSGARNTEAFF

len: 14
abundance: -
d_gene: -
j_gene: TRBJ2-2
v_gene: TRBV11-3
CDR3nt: TGTGCCAGCAGCTTTGAGGGGAACACCGGGGAGCTGTTTTTT
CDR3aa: CASSFEGNTGELFF

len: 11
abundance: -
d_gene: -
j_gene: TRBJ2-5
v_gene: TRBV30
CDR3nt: TGTGCCTGGAGTGTAGGCGGGACCCAGTACTTC
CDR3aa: CAWSVGGTQYF

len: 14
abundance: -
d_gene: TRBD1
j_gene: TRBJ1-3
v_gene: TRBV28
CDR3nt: TGTGCCAGCGGGGGACAGAACTCTGGAAACACCATATATTTT
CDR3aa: CASGGQNSGNTIYF

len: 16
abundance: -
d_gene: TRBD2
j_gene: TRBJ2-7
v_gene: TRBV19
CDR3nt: TGTGCCAGTAGTATCGAGCGGGAGGCTCCCCTTTACGAGCAGTACTTC
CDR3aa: CASSIEREAPLYEQYF

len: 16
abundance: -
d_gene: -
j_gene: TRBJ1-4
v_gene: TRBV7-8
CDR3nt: TGTGCCAGCAGCTTAGGTGTCGGGGGAGCTAATGAAAAACTGTTTTTT
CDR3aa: CASSLGVGGANEKLFF

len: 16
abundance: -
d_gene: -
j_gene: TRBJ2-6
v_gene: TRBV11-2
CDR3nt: TGTGCCAGCAGCCCCCTCTGGGGGCCTGGGGCCAACGTCCTGACTTTC
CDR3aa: CASSPLWGPGANVLTF

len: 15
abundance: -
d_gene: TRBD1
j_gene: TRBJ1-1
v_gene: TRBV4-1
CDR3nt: TGCGCCAGCAGCCTCAGGACAGGGGGCTATACTGAAGCTTTCTTT
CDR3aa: CASSLRTGGYTEAFF

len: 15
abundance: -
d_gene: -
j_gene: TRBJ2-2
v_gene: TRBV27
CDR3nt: TGTGCCAGCAGTCTGTACCCAGGGCCCTCCGGGGAGCTGTTTTTT
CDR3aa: CASSLYPGPSGELFF

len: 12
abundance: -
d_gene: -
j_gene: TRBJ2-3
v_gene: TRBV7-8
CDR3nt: TGTGCCAGCAGCACTAGCACAGATACGCAGTATTTT
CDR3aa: CASSTSTDTQYF

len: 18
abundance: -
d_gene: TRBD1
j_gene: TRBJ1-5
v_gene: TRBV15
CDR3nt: TGTGCCACCAGCCCTGGGGGGTCGGGACAGGTAAGCAATCAGCCCCAGCATTTT
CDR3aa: CATSPGGSGQVSNQPQHF

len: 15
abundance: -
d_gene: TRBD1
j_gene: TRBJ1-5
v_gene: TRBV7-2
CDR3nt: TGTGCCAGCACCTATTCGGGACAGCCCTATCAGCCCCAGCATTTT
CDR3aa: CASTYSGQPYQPQHF

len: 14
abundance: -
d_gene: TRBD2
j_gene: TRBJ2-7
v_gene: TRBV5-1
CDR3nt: TGCGCCAGCAGCTCTAGCGGACGTTCCTACGAGCAGTACTTC
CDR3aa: CASSSSGRSYEQYF

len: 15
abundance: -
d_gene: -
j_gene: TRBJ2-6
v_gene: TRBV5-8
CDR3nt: TGTGCCAGCAGCTTACAGGCGTATGGGGCCAACGTCCTGACTTTC
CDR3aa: CASSLQAYGANVLTF

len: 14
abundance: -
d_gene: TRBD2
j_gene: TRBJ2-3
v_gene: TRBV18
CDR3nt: TGTGCCAGCTCACAACTAGCGAGTACAGATACGCAGTATTTT
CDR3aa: CASSQLASTDTQYF

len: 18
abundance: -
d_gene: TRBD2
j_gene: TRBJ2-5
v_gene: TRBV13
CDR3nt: TGTGCCAGCAGCTTAGGCCTTGGCGGGCTAGCGGGGCCAGCGACCCAGTACTTC
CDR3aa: CASSLGLGGLAGPATQYF

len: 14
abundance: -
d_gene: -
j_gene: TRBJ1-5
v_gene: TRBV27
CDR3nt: TGTGCCAGCAGTTTGGGGCAGGGGTGGCAGCCCCAGCATTTT
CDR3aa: CASSLGQGWQPQHF

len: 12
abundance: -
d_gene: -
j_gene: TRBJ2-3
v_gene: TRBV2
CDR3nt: TGTGCCAGCCGGCGGACTCCCGATACGCAGTATTTT
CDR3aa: CASRRTPDTQYF

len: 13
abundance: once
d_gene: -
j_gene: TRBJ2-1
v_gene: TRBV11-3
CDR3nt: TGTGCCAGCAGCCACACCCGGGATGAGGGGCAGTTCTTC
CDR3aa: CASSHTRDEGQFF

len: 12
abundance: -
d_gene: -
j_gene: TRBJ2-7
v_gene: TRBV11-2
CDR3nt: TGTGCCAGCAGCCTAGACAGGTACGAGCAGTACTTC
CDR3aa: CASSLDRYEQYF

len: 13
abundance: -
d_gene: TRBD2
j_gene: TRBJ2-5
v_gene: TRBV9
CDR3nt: TGTGCCAGCAGCAAGCGGGGGGGAGAGACCCAGTACTTC
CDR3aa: CASSKRGGETQYF

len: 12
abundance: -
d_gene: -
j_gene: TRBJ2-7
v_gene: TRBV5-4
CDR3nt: TGTGCCAGCAGCTTATCGAGATACGAGCAGTACTTC
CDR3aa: CASSLSRYEQYF

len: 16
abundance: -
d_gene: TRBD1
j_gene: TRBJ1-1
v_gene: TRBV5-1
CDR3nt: TGCGCCAGCAGCCGGACGGGACAGAGCATGAACACTGAAGCTTTCTTT
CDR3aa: CASSRTGQSMNTEAFF

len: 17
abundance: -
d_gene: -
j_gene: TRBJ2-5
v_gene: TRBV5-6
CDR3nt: TGTGCCAGCAGCTACGCCTCCGCAACTAGCCTCCAAGAGACCCAGTACTTC
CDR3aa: CASSYASATSLQETQYF

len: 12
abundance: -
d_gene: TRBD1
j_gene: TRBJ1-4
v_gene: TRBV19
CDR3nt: TGTGCCAGCCAACCAGGGGGCGGCTTGCTGTTTTTT
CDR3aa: CASQPGGGLLFF

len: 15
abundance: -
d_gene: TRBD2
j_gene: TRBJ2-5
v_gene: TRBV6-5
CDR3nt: TGTGCCAGCAGAACAAGCGGGAGGGTTCGAGAGACCCAGTACTTC
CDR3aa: CASRTSGRVRETQYF

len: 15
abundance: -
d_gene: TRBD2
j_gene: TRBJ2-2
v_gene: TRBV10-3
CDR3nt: TGTGCCATCACCGGGACTAGCGGGAGTGGCGGGGAGCTGTTTTTT
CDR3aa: CAITGTSGSGGELFF

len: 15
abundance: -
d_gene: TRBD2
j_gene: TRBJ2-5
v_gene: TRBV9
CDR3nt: TGTGCCAGCAGCCCACGGTCTAGCGGGAAAGAGACCCAGTACTTC
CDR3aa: CASSPRSSGKETQYF

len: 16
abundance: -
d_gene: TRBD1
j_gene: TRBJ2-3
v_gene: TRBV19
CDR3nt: TGTGCCAGTAGTATCAGTCCGACAGGGGTGGGAGATACGCAGTATTTT
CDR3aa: CASSISPTGVGDTQYF